The 25 T cell receptor beta chains listed next were all sequenced from one sample in a study of cytomegalovirus exposure and HLA in healthy donors. Primers included in the PCR were 60 Vbeta and 13 Jbeta primers. Libraries were prepared by immunoSEQ multiplex PCR; TCRdb keeps only in-frame clonotypes and omits some of them. This table has under 95,000 clones, 75% to 85% appearing once. Sequencing was performed on PBMCs. The receptor set was obtained from a woman in her 40s in good health and CMV-seropositive.

V and J are TRBV7-9 and TRBJ2-5; D is perhaps TRBD2 (5 bases). The J call may be wrong; the DNA end is better matched by TRBJ2-7. This CDR3 comprises 19 residues. CDR1 is SEHNR and CDR2 is FQNEAQ in the germline V gene (reference sequence). CDR3 sequence reads: CASSLVDGFGDLAIYEQYF. The CDR3 region has the DNA TGTGCCAGCAGCTTAGTCGATGGATTCGGCGACTTAGCGATCTACGAGCAGTACTTC.

The chain uses TRBV19 and TRBJ1-3, with D perhaps TRBD1 (6 bases). The CDR3 is 16 amino acids. Germline values: CDR1 LNHDA, CDR2 SQIVND (reference sequence). V lost 3 bases and J lost 9, with 21 bases in between. The DNA for the CDR3 is TGTGCCAGTAGTATGGGGGCAGTGACACCGCGACGCACCATATATTTT. This encodes CASSMGAVTPRRTIYF.

The CDR3 DNA reads as TGTGCCAGCAGAGGGACAGGGGGCGCGAGTGGCTACACCTTC. It translates to CASRGTGGASGYTF. The chain links TRBV6-1 to TRBJ1-2, with TRBD1 matching 12 bases. The CDR3 has 14 amino acids. Losses at the gene ends were 6 bases for V and 7 bases for J; bases not matched to a gene: 6. Per germline, CDR1 MNHNS and CDR2 SASEGT.

V usage is TRBV27 and J usage is TRBJ2-7, with 13 bases that match TRBD2. The junction had 16 bases not matched to a gene; V was cut back by 6 bases and J by 5 bases. Germline V lookup: CDR1 MNHEY, CDR2 SMNVEV (reference sequence). The CDR3 is made up of 18 amino acids. The CDR3 DNA reads as TGTGCCAGCAGCCGCCCACTAGCGGGAGGGCGGCTTGGGAACGAGCAGTACTTC. This codes for CASSRPLAGGRLGNEQYF.

The CDR3 loop reads CASSPGADTQYF. For the CDR3, the DNA is TGTGCCAGCAGTCCCGGGGCAGATACGCAGTATTTT. V usage is TRBV6-6 and J usage is TRBJ2-3; D might be TRBD2 (5 bases). The CDR3 runs to 12 residues. CDR1 MNHNY and CDR2 SVGAGI come from the germline V gene (reference sequence). Trimming took off 5 bases at V and 4 bases at J, with 7 bases between the two ends.

The chain couples TRBV29-1 to TRBJ2-2; 8 nucleotides agree with TRBD2. The CDR3 contains 15 residues. CDR1 SQVTM and CDR2 ANQGSEA come from the germline V gene. After removal of 8 bases from V and 2 bases from J, the junction contained 10 bases not matched to a gene. The CDR3 loop reads CSTLSGSSNTGELFF. The CDR3 nucleotides are TGCAGCACCTTGAGCGGGAGCTCCAACACCGGGGAGCTGTTTTTT.

A few counts support this clone. The V gene is TRBV5-4, the J gene TRBJ2-4; D is perhaps TRBD2 (5 bases). Germline V gene sequence: CDR1 SGHNT, CDR2 YYREEE (reference sequence). CDR3 length equals 17 residues. V lost 1 base to trimming and J lost 0 bases, with 14 bases between them. CDR3: CASSLFGEGRAKNIQYF. DNA for the CDR3: TGTGCCAGCAGCTTGTTTGGTGAGGGCAGAGCCAAAAACATTCAGTACTTC.

The table lists this clone with a few counts. The chain couples TRBV4-3 to TRBJ2-7; D not certain. This CDR3 is built from 15 residues. With 0 bases removed from V and 3 bases from J, the gap between germline ends came to 12 bases. CDR1 LGHNA and CDR2 YSLEER come from the germline V gene. This chain's CDR3 is CASSQDAGLSYEQYF. The DNA of the CDR3 is TGCGCCAGCAGCCAAGATGCAGGCTTGAGCTACGAGCAGTACTTC.

The chain links TRBV7-9 to TRBJ2-1, with a tentative D call TRBD1 (5 bases). From germline, CDR1 is SEHNR and CDR2 FQNEAQ (reference sequence). This CDR3 region has 15 residues. The V gene lost 3 bases and the J gene lost 6 bases, with 15 bases spanning the gap. Written as DNA, the CDR3 is TGTGCCAGCAGCTTCAGATTCGACAGATTCAATGAGCAGTTCTTC. Amino acids: CASSFRFDRFNEQFF.

J is TRBJ1-2 and V is TRBV7-9; D is uncertain. Germline CDR1 and CDR2: SEHNR and FQNEAQ (reference sequence). V was shortened by 4 bases and J by 3 bases, with 12 bases between the two germline ends. The CDR3 contains 14 residues. The CDR3 loop is CASSSTRTDYGYTF. The CDR3 DNA reads as TGTGCCAGCAGCTCTACTAGGACTGACTATGGCTACACCTTC. Complete variable domain (other parts from reference TRBV7-9 and TRBJ1-2): DTGVSQNPRHKITKRGQNVTFRCDPISEHNRLYWYRQTLGQGPEFLTYFQNEAQLEKSRLLSDRFSAERPKGSFSTLEIQRTEQGDSAMYLCASSSTRTDYGYTFGSGTRLTVV.

The gene calls are TRBV19 and TRBJ2-1; D perhaps matches TRBD2 (7 bases). Trimming left V 4 bases short and J 10 bases short, with 14 bases between. The CDR3 spans 13 residues. The germline V gene encodes CDR1 LNHDA and CDR2 SQIVND (reference sequence). The CDR3 loop reads CASSKGGGREQFF. CDR3 DNA: TGTGCCAGTAGTAAAGGGGGGGGGCGCGAGCAGTTCTTC.

This rearrangement joins TRBV5-1 to TRBJ1-1, with D possibly TRBD1 on 5 matching bases. V lost 4 bases and J lost 0, with 16 bases in between. Germline CDR1 and CDR2: SGHRS and YFSETQ. This CDR3 has 16 residues. CDR3 sequence reads: CASSKLQDSMNTEAFF. The DNA of the CDR3 is TGCGCCAGCAGCAAGCTACAGGATTCGATGAACACTGAAGCTTTCTTT.

The J gene is TRBJ1-4, the V gene TRBV27; D might be TRBD1 (5 bases). CDR3 length: 15 amino acids. Germline V lookup: CDR1 MNHEY, CDR2 SMNVEV (reference sequence). The germline V and J ends were trimmed by 2 bases and 2 bases, with 9 bases remaining between them. CDR3 region: CASSLVPGTNEKLFF. In DNA form, the CDR3 reads TGTGCCAGCAGTTTAGTTCCAGGGACTAATGAAAAACTGTTTTTT.

The chain uses TRBV30 and TRBJ2-2, with a tentative D call TRBD2 (5 bases). Germline CDR1 and CDR2: GTSNPN and SVGIG (reference sequence). V lost 2 bases, J lost 6 bases, and 13 bases lay in between. CDR3 size: 14 residues. CDR3 sequence reads: CAWSRTGISGELFF. In DNA form, the CDR3 reads TGTGCCTGGAGTAGGACTGGGATTTCCGGGGAGCTGTTTTTT.

The rearrangement links TRBV4-3 to TRBJ2-7, with D tentatively TRBD2 (5 bases). The CDR3 is made up of 16 amino acids. The V gene's germline CDR1 is LGHNA and CDR2 YSLEER. With 0 bases removed from V and 2 bases from J, the gap between germline ends came to 14 bases. The CDR3 is CASSQDYGSTPYEQYF. The CDR3 nucleotides read TGCGCCAGCAGCCAAGATTATGGGAGTACACCCTACGAGCAGTACTTC.

V and J are TRBV5-1 and TRBJ1-2; D is undetermined. This CDR3 has 17 amino acids. Between the trimmed V and J ends, which lost 4 bases and 1 base, there was a span of 20 bases. Germline-derived CDR1 and CDR2 are SGHRS and YFSETQ. The CDR3 DNA reads TGCGCCAGCAGCCTGAGAGGCGGCGCAGATAATAACTATGGCTACACCTTC. Translation: CASSLRGGADNNYGYTF.

The rearrangement joins TRBV7-2 to TRBJ2-3, with D unclear. The germline V and J ends were trimmed by 2 bases and 4 bases, with 22 bases remaining between them. This CDR3 comprises 18 residues. CDR1 is SGHTA and CDR2 is FQGNSA in the germline V gene. The CDR3 DNA is TGTGCCAGCAGCTTACCCCCCGGTTCTGTAAGAAAATCAGATACGCAGTATTTT. It encodes CASSLPPGSVRKSDTQYF.

This chain uses TRBV19 with TRBJ1-2; a possible D gene is TRBD1 (6 bases). The V end lost 3 bases, the J end lost 8 bases, and 16 bases lay between the germline ends. The CDR3 length is 14 residues. Per germline, CDR1 LNHDA and CDR2 SQIVND (reference sequence). The CDR3: CASSMRGGERGYTF. The CDR3 nucleotides are TGTGCCAGTAGTATGAGGGGGGGCGAACGAGGCTACACCTTC.

This clone was seen more than once but under ten times. The chain joins TRBV9 to TRBJ2-1; 11 bases are a match to TRBD2. CDR1 is SGDLS, CDR2 YYNGEE, per germline. The junction had 6 bases not matched to a gene; V was cut back by 3 bases and J by 4 bases. CDR3 length: 16 residues. The CDR3 sequence: CASSASGTSGYNEQFF. CDR3 sequence (DNA): TGTGCCAGCAGCGCCTCCGGGACTAGCGGATACAATGAGCAGTTCTTC.

The chain is built from TRBV4-3 and TRBJ2-1, with 7 bases matching TRBD2. The CDR3 spans 15 residues. V shed 8 bases and J 5 bases; nucleotides not matched to a gene: 12. Germline V CDR1 and CDR2: LGHNA, YSLEER. CDR3 bases: TGCGCCAGCCAACATTTAGCGGGCGACAACAATGAGCAGTTCTTC. It encodes CASQHLAGDNNEQFF.

The rearrangement links TRBV19 to TRBJ2-1, with D possibly matching TRBD2 (6 bases). V dropped 9 bases and J dropped 9 bases, with 15 bases sitting between them. This CDR3 is built from 12 residues. Germline loops: CDR1 LNHDA, CDR2 SQIVND (reference sequence). The CDR3, as DNA: TGTGCCAGCATCTCCCGGGACTTTGAGCAGTTCTTC. This sequence encodes CASISRDFEQFF.

The V and J genes are TRBV27 and TRBJ2-7; TRBD1 agrees at 7 bases. The CDR3 runs to 12 residues. The junction had 3 bases not matched to a gene; V was cut back by 8 bases and J by 2 bases. Germline CDR1 reads MNHEY; CDR2 reads SMNVEV (reference sequence). CDR3 protein: CASGTVTYEQYF. DNA for the CDR3: TGTGCCAGCGGGACAGTTACCTACGAGCAGTACTTC.

The chain links TRBV7-9 to TRBJ2-1; D is unclear. In germline, CDR1 is SEHNR, CDR2 FQNEAQ (reference sequence). The V gene lost 2 bases and the J gene lost 5 bases, with 13 bases spanning the gap. The CDR3 totals 15 residues. In nucleotides, the CDR3 is TGTGCCAGCAGCTTACCCCCTGACGAGGACAATGAGCAGTTCTTC. Protein product: CASSLPPDEDNEQFF.

As for this clone: A junction boundary mismatches the germline segment, possibly from a read error. The CDR3 DNA is TGTGCTAGCAGCCGATCCTCGACAGCCCAAGAGACCCAGTACTTC. It encodes CASSRSSTAQETQYF. The chain couples TRBV7-7 to TRBJ2-5; D might be TRBD1 (5 bases). Germline CDR1 and CDR2: SSHAT and FNYEAQ (reference sequence). The length of the CDR3 is 15 residues.

This clone occurred once. This sample also contains other DNA sequences that code for the same CDR3. The V and J genes are TRBV7-9 and TRBJ1-1, with D unresolved. Trimming pared 5 bases from V and 5 bases from J, leaving 9 bases between. The CDR3 consists of 12 residues. Germline values: CDR1 SEHNR, CDR2 FQNEAQ (reference sequence). DNA for the CDR3: TGTGCCAGCAGCCCGGGTGGAACTGAAGCTTTCTTT. Translated, it gives CASSPGGTEAFF.